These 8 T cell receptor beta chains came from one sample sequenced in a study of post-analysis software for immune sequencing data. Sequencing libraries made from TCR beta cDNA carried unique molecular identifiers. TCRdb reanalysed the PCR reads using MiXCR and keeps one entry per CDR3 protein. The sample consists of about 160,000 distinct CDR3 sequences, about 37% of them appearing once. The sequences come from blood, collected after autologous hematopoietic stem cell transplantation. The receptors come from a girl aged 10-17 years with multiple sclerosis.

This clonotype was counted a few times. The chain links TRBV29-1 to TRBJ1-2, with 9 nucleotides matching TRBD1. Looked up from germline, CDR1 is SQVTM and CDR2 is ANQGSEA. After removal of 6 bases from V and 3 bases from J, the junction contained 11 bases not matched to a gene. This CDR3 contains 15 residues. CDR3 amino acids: CSVDHSTGGHYGYTF. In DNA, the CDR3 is TGCAGCGTGGACCATTCAACAGGGGGCCACTATGGCTACACCTTC.

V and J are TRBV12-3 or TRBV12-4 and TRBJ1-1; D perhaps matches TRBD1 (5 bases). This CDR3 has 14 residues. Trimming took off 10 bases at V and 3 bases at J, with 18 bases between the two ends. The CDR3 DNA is TGTGCCACCAGCCGGGGGTCGTGGGACACTGAAGCTTTCTTT. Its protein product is CATSRGSWDTEAFF.

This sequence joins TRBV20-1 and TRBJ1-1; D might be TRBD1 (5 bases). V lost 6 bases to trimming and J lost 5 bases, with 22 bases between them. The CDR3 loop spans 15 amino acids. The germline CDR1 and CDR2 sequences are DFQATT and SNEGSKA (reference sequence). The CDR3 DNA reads TGCAGTGCCAATGGTCGGGACGTTCGGACGACTGAAGCTTTCTTT. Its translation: CSANGRDVRTTEAFF.

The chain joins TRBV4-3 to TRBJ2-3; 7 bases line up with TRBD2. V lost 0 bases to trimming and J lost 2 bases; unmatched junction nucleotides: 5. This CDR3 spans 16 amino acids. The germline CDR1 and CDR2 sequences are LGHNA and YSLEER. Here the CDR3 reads CASSQDQAGFTDTQYF. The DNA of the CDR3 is TGCGCCAGCAGCCAAGATCAAGCGGGGTTCACAGATACGCAGTATTTT.

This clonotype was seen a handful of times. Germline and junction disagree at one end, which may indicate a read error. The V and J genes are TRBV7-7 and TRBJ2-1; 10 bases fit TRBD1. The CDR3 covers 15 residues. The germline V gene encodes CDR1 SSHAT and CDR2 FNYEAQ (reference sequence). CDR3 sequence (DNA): TGTGCTAGCAGCTCCGGGACAGGGGTGGACAATGAGCAGTTCTTC. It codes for CASSSGTGVDNEQFF.

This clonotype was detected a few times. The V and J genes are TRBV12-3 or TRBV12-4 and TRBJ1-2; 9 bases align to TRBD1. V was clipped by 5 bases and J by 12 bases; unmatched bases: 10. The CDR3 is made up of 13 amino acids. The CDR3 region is CASSPIGTGRHTF. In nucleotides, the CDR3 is TGTGCCAGCAGTCCAATCGGGACAGGGCGTCACACCTTC.

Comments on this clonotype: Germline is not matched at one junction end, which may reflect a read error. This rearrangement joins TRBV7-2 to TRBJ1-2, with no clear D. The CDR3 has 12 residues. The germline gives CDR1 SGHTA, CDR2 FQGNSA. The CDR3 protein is CAGSSELWGYTF. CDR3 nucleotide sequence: TGTGCCGGCAGCTCAGAGCTGTGGGGCTACACCTTC.

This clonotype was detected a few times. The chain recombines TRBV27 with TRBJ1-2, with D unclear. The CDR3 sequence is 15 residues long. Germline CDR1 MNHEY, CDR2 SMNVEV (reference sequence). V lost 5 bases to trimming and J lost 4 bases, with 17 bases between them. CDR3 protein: CASSLGLAPLYGYTF. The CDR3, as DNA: TGTGCCAGCAGTCTGGGCCTCGCTCCACTCTATGGCTACACCTTC.